Given below is one T cell receptor beta chain in context. This specimen belongs to a study of blood T cell repertoires in COVID-19. As for the study in general: PBMCs, B-cell-depleted T cells, or T cells provided the cDNA or gDNA that made up the material.

Under the authors' procedure: Cell counts per sample came from amplifying reference gene primers. Data came from immunoSEQ multiplex PCR; TCRdb stores just in-frame clones and leaves some out. V, J and clone size derive from that table, while D and trimming were established from the DNA sequence. The table has roughly 200,000 clones, approximately 85% seen once. The CDR3 runs 15 residues. Germline V gene data show CDR1 as MNHEY and CDR2 as SMNVEV (reference sequence). V shed 2 bases and J 7 bases; nucleotides not matched to a gene: 5. The chain uses TRBV27 and TRBJ1-6; 7 bases fit TRBD1. This clonotype was sampled from a woman aged 80 or over with acute or convalescent COVID-19. The sequenced sample consisted of peripheral blood. As DNA, the CDR3 is TGTGCCAGCAGTTTAGGACAGGCTTCCAATTCACCCCTCCACTTT. Translated: CASSLGQASNSPLHF.